Following are 20 T cell receptor beta chains from one sample sequenced in a study of PD-1 blockade in classical Hodgkin lymphoma. Time point in this sample: cycle 4 day 1 (C4D1), after more than five weeks of nivolumab. Each of the patients experienced relapse following autologous stem cell transplantation, and their brentuximab vedotin exposure differed. By magnetic negative selection, CD4+ T cells were purified from thawed PBMCs. Assay: immunoSEQ multiplex PCR; the TCRdb copy retains only in-frame clones and omits some. The sample shows around 18,000 clones, just over 70% of them seen only once. Sequenced here: CD4+ T cells from blood, sampled before the fourth cycle of nivolumab. All receptors come from a human donor with classical Hodgkin lymphoma.

This rearrangement joins TRBV14 to TRBJ2-7; tentatively, D is TRBD1 (6 bases). The CDR3 extends over 17 amino acids. V was pared by 3 bases and J by 6 bases, with 24 bases between. CDR1 and CDR2 from the germline V gene are SGHDN and FVKESK. This CDR3 is CASSQYTGLSTLGEQYF. In DNA form, the CDR3 reads TGTGCCAGCAGCCAGTACACAGGGCTCTCCACTCTTGGCGAGCAGTACTTC.

The CDR3 bases are TGCAGCGTCCGGACAGGGGCTTTTCTGGAGACCCAGTACTTC. Amino acids: CSVRTGAFLETQYF. V gene TRBV29-1 combines with J gene TRBJ2-5; 9 positions match TRBD1. CDR1 and CDR2 (germline): SQVTM, ANQGSEA. The V gene end was trimmed by 6 bases and the J gene end by 5 bases; junction bases not matched to a gene: 10. CDR3 length: 14 residues. Looking up the rest from reference TRBV29-1 and TRBJ2-5 gives the full variable domain: SAVISQKPSRDICQRGTSLTIQCQVDSQVTMMFWYRQQPGQSLTLIATANQGSEATYESGFVIDKFPISRPNLTFSTLTVSNMSPEDSSIYLCSVRTGAFLETQYFGPGTRLLVL.

This sequence joins TRBV7-3 and TRBJ1-1, with 7 nucleotides matching TRBD1. Germline CDR1 reads SGHTA; CDR2 reads FQGTGA. The CDR3 has 12 amino acids. V dropped 4 bases and J dropped 8; count of bases not matched to a gene: 4. The CDR3 sequence is CASSSQGLEAFF. CDR3 nucleotides: TGTGCCAGCAGCTCACAGGGGTTGGAAGCTTTCTTT.

V gene TRBV7-2 combines with J gene TRBJ1-2; 7 positions agree with TRBD1. Germline values: CDR1 SGHTA, CDR2 FQGNSA. The CDR3 is made up of 15 amino acids. The V segment lost 6 bases and the J segment 4 bases; nucleotides outside the gene matches: 11. The CDR3 loop is CASREGALLGYGYTF. CDR3 DNA: TGTGCCAGCAGGGAGGGGGCGTTGCTGGGCTATGGCTACACCTTC.

The gene calls are TRBV18 and TRBJ1-6; D possibly corresponds to TRBD1 (5 bases). CDR1 KGHSH and CDR2 LQKENI come from the germline V gene. This CDR3 is built from 16 residues. The ends were cut back, 2 bases at V and 10 bases at J, with 18 bases in the middle. The CDR3 nucleotides are TGTGCCAGCTCACCAGGGGGGGTCGGCATTCAGTCACCCCTCCACTTT. Translated, it gives CASSPGGVGIQSPLHF.

The table lists this clone with a count of one. The chain is built from TRBV6-1 and TRBJ1-1; D might be TRBD1 (5 bases). The CDR3 has 13 residues. Deletions cut 0 bases from V and 6 bases from J, with 8 bases between. Per the germline V gene, CDR1 is MNHNS and CDR2 is SASEGT. The CDR3 coding sequence is TGTGCCAGCAGTGAAGCGGGGGTGGCTGAAGCTTTCTTT. It translates to CASSEAGVAEAFF.

The J gene is TRBJ1-4, the V gene TRBV9, with 9 positions matching TRBD1. With 3 bases clipped from V and 8 bases from J, the junction kept 5 bases outside the gene matches. The CDR3 runs 14 residues. Germline values: CDR1 SGDLS, CDR2 YYNGEE. The CDR3 spells CASSARTGAEKLFF. In DNA, the CDR3 is TGTGCCAGCAGCGCCCGGACAGGGGCGGAAAAACTGTTTTTT.

About this clone: Since no conserved phenylalanine or tryptophan closes the CDR3, a read error is the likely cause. It is unclear where the CDR3 begins or ends on the DNA, so no DNA is shown, and the CDR3 is as TCRdb lists it. This chain connects TRBV19 to TRBJ2-7; the table gives TRBD2 as D, unverified against the DNA. Termini included, the CDR3 measures 8 amino acids. Germline V gene lookup returns CDR1 LNHDA and CDR2 SQIVND (reference sequence). This chain's CDR3 is CASKSSTL.

This rearrangement joins TRBV5-1 to TRBJ2-1; D is ambiguous. This CDR3 contains 17 residues. Per germline, CDR1 SGHRS and CDR2 YFSETQ. V lost 0 bases and J lost 7, with 20 bases in between. The CDR3 loop is CASSLERGRYPGNEQFF. The CDR3 coding sequence is TGCGCCAGCAGCTTGGAGCGCGGCAGGTACCCCGGGAATGAGCAGTTCTTC.

The CDR3 bases are TGTGCCAGCAGCCGAGGACAGGGGTATCAGCCCCAGCATTTT. Translating it yields CASSRGQGYQPQHF. The V and J genes are TRBV5-8 and TRBJ1-5; 9 nucleotides line up with TRBD1. CDR3 length: 14 residues. After removal of 4 bases from V and 5 bases from J, the junction contained 4 bases not matched to a gene. Germline lookup yields CDR1 SGHTS and CDR2 YDEGEE.

This chain joins TRBV4-2 and TRBJ1-1; D gene ambiguous. With 0 bases removed from V and 4 bases from J, the gap between germline ends came to 9 bases. The CDR3 covers 14 residues. CDR1 is LGHNA and CDR2 is YNFKEQ in the germline V gene. The CDR3 here is CASSQDIIGTEAFF. In DNA, the CDR3 is TGTGCCAGCAGCCAAGATATTATAGGCACTGAAGCTTTCTTT.

This clone was observed a few times. V is TRBV29-1 and J is TRBJ1-5, with D tentatively TRBD1 (5 bases). With 6 bases removed from V and 0 bases from J, the gap between germline ends came to 9 bases. CDR1 and CDR2 from the germline V gene are SQVTM and ANQGSEA. This CDR3 spans 13 amino acids. The CDR3, as DNA: TGCAGCGTGTCGGGGGGTAGCAATCAGCCCCAGCATTTT. This translates into CSVSGGSNQPQHF.

This chain joins TRBV2 and TRBJ2-5; D remains ambiguous. CDR1 SNHLY and CDR2 FYNNEI come from the germline V gene. The V end was cut by 6 bases, the J end by 4 bases, with 9 bases between. CDR3 length: 12 amino acids. The CDR3 reads CASRLMGETQYF. CDR3 in DNA: TGTGCCAGCAGACTGATGGGAGAGACCCAGTACTTC.

J is TRBJ2-7 and V is TRBV23-1, with D perhaps matching TRBD1 (6 bases). TRBV23-1 counts as an open reading frame of uncertain function. V was trimmed by 3 bases and J by 4 bases, leaving 13 bases between them. The CDR3 length is 14 residues. In DNA, the CDR3 is TGCGCCAGCAGTCATCACAGGGCTAATTACGAGCAGTACTTC. Protein: CASSHHRANYEQYF.

The V and J genes are TRBV7-2 and TRBJ2-1, with 7 bases aligning to TRBD2. The CDR3 loop spans 16 amino acids. The V gene end was trimmed by 0 bases and the J gene end by 4 bases; junction bases not matched to a gene: 6. Looked up from germline, CDR1 is SGHTA and CDR2 is FQGNSA. The CDR3 sequence: CASSLAGAGVYNEQFF. As DNA, the CDR3 is TGTGCCAGCAGCTTAGCTGGGGCGGGAGTTTACAATGAGCAGTTCTTC.

V usage is TRBV11-1 and J usage is TRBJ1-2; no definite D call. Trimming removed 2 bases at V and 7 bases at J, with 14 bases between. CDR1 is SGHAT, CDR2 FQDESV, per germline (reference sequence). The CDR3 runs to 14 residues. The CDR3, as DNA: TGTGCCAGCAGCTTAATAAGTTCGGGATTTGGCTACACCTTC. Translation: CASSLISSGFGYTF.

This clone has more than one count but fewer than ten. The genes are TRBV30 and TRBJ1-3; 9 positions agree with TRBD1. Germline CDR1 reads GTSNPN; CDR2 reads SVGIG (reference sequence). This CDR3 is 15 amino acids long. The V and J ends lost 2 bases and 3 bases, in that order; junction bases with no gene match: 5. Written as DNA, the CDR3 is TGTGCCTGGAGTTGGACAGGGGCGGATGGAAACACCATATATTTT. Translating gives CAWSWTGADGNTIYF.

The rearrangement links TRBV2 to TRBJ2-5; perhaps TRBD1 as D (6 bases). Per the germline V gene, CDR1 is SNHLY and CDR2 is FYNNEI. Trimming pared 7 bases from V and 1 base from J, leaving 13 bases between. CDR3 length: 14 amino acids. CDR3 residues: CASTSRQAQETQYF. The CDR3 bases are TGTGCCAGCACCAGCCGACAGGCCCAAGAGACCCAGTACTTC.

The rearrangement links TRBV28 to TRBJ1-5; TRBD1 agrees at 10 bases. The length of the CDR3 is 15 residues. Germline V gene data show CDR1 as MDHEN and CDR2 as SYDVKM. J was trimmed by 11 bases and V by 4 bases; bases with no gene match: 11. CDR3 amino acids: CASSSGTGAFKAQHF. CDR3 in DNA: TGTGCCAGCAGTTCCGGGACAGGGGCCTTCAAAGCCCAGCATTTT.

This chain joins TRBV10-2 and TRBJ2-3; possibly TRBD1 for D (5 bases). V lost 1 base and J lost 6, with 17 bases in between. Germline V CDR1 and CDR2: WSHSY, SAAADI. The CDR3 runs 16 residues. The DNA of the CDR3 is TGCGCCAGCAGTGAGTATGCCAGAGGACAAGGCGATACGCAGTATTTT. This gives the protein CASSEYARGQGDTQYF.